The 14 T cell receptor beta chains below all came from one sample that was sequenced in a study of identical twins. TCRdb passed the 5' RACE reads through MiXCR, listing each CDR3 protein once. Here the sample spans a few hundred thousand distinct CDR3 sequences, around 20% being singletons. Sequenced material: naive T cells sorted from blood. The receptors were sampled from a man aged 45 to 65 in good health.

This clonotype was counted between two and nine times. The chain links TRBV5-1 to TRBJ2-7; 9 bases align to TRBD1. V trimming: 3 bases; J trimming: 5 bases; junction bases outside the gene matches: 3. Germline V gene data show CDR1 as SGHRS and CDR2 as YFSETQ. The length of the CDR3 is 13 residues. The CDR3 reads CASSSTGGNEQYF. CDR3 DNA sequence: TGCGCCAGCAGCTCGACAGGGGGGAACGAGCAGTACTTC.

The chain recombines TRBV7-9 with TRBJ1-1, with no clear D. In germline, CDR1 is SEHNR, CDR2 FQNEAQ (reference sequence). The CDR3 extends over 13 amino acids. Trimming pared 2 bases from V and 1 base from J, leaving 5 bases between. CDR3 DNA: TGTGCCAGCAGCTTATTCACGAACACTGAAGCTTTCTTT. This encodes CASSLFTNTEAFF.

There are a few counts of this clonotype. This chain joins TRBV6-5 and TRBJ1-3, with no clear D. Looked up from germline, CDR1 is MNHEY and CDR2 is SVGAGI. The CDR3 totals 15 residues. Trimming pared 4 bases from V and 2 bases from J, leaving 12 bases between. CDR3 residues: CASSLNSFPGNTIYF. CDR3 in DNA: TGTGCCAGCAGTTTAAATTCCTTCCCTGGAAACACCATATATTTT.

This clonotype has a count of ten or more. This chain uses TRBV20-1 with TRBJ2-7; the match to TRBD2 covers 8 bases. With 2 bases clipped from V and 3 bases from J, the junction kept 9 bases outside the gene matches. Germline V gives CDR1 DFQATT, CDR2 SNEGSKA (reference sequence). CDR3 length: 15 amino acids. In DNA, the CDR3 is TGCAGTGCTAGAATCCTGAGCGGGAGCCTCTACGAGCAGTACTTC. This sequence encodes CSARILSGSLYEQYF.

The chain combines TRBV20-1 with TRBJ2-1, with 10 positions matching TRBD2. Trimming cost V 6 bases and J 2 bases; bases outside gene matches: 7. The CDR3 has 15 residues. Per the germline V gene, CDR1 is DFQATT and CDR2 is SNEGSKA (reference sequence). CDR3 DNA: TGCAGTGCGCCCGCTAGCGGGAGCCCCTACAATGAGCAGTTCTTC. It is translated as CSAPASGSPYNEQFF.

This clonotype has a handful of counts. The genes are TRBV20-1 and TRBJ2-3; 16 nucleotides align to TRBD2. The CDR3 totals 17 residues. Trimming cost V 4 bases and J 6 bases; bases outside gene matches: 10. Germline values: CDR1 DFQATT, CDR2 SNEGSKA (reference sequence). The CDR3 nucleotides are TGCAGTGCTATTCCCGGGACTAGCGGGGGGGCATTGGATACGCAGTATTTT. Its translation is CSAIPGTSGGALDTQYF.

V usage is TRBV7-2 and J usage is TRBJ1-2; D perhaps matches TRBD1 (5 bases). Germline values: CDR1 SGHTA, CDR2 FQGNSA. The CDR3 loop spans 14 amino acids. The V end lost 8 bases, the J end lost 2 bases, and 15 bases lay between the germline ends. Written as DNA, the CDR3 is TGTGCCAGCCAATTAAGCCGGGACAACTATGGCTACACCTTC. This translates into CASQLSRDNYGYTF.

This clonotype was picked up a small number of times. The rearrangement uses TRBV5-1 and TRBJ2-5, with D possibly being TRBD1 or TRBD2 (5 bases each). The length of the CDR3 is 15 residues. V gave up 4 bases and J gave up 3 bases, with 16 bases separating them. CDR1 SGHRS and CDR2 YFSETQ come from the germline V gene. The DNA of the CDR3 is TGCGCCAGCAGCGTGGCTAGCAGGGCGGAAGAGACCCAGTACTTC. It specifies CASSVASRAEETQYF. The complete variable domain, with remaining parts taken from reference TRBV5-1 and TRBJ2-5, reads KAGVTQTPRYLIKTRGQQVTLSCSPISGHRSVSWYQQTPGQGLQFLFEYFSETQRNKGNFPGRFSGRQFSNSRSEMNVSTLELGDSALYLCASSVASRAEETQYFGPGTRLLVL.

This clonotype was seen ten or more times. This chain links TRBV29-1 with TRBJ2-3, with TRBD2 as a possible D gene (5 bases). This CDR3 contains 13 residues. Per the germline V gene, CDR1 is SQVTM and CDR2 is ANQGSEA. V gave up 6 bases and J gave up 0 bases, with 10 bases separating them. CDR3 bases: TGCAGCGTGTCCAGGACTAGCACAGATACGCAGTATTTT. This translates into CSVSRTSTDTQYF.

The genes are TRBV29-1 and TRBJ2-1; 9 bases match TRBD2. Germline V gene lookup returns CDR1 SQVTM and CDR2 ANQGSEA. Unmatched junction bases numbered 7, after V lost 6 bases and J lost 1 base. This CDR3 is built from 15 residues. The CDR3 coding sequence is TGCAGCGTCAATTTGCGGGGGGGATCCTACAATGAGCAGTTCTTC. It yields the protein CSVNLRGGSYNEQFF.

This clonotype occurred many times. The gene calls are TRBV6-1 and TRBJ1-6, with D tentatively TRBD1 (6 bases). The CDR3 runs to 15 residues. Germline V gives CDR1 MNHNS, CDR2 SASEGT. V was cut by 6 bases and J by 3 bases, with 12 bases left in between. This CDR3 reads CASSTLRGYNSPLHF. CDR3 nucleotide sequence: TGTGCCAGCAGCACTCTCAGGGGCTATAATTCACCCCTCCACTTT.

This chain uses TRBV15 with TRBJ2-7; D possibly uses TRBD1 or TRBD2 (6 bases each). The CDR3 is 14 amino acids. Germline CDR1 reads LNHNV; CDR2 reads YYDKDF (reference sequence). V dropped 3 bases and J dropped 6 bases, with 15 bases sitting between them. CDR3 bases: TGTGCCACCAGCAGGGGGACTGGGGGCGCCGAGCAGTACTTC. Its protein is CATSRGTGGAEQYF.

This clonotype was found a few times. The CDR3 loop is CASSLPGGSNQPQHF. In DNA, the CDR3 is TGTGCCAGCAGCTTACCAGGGGGGAGCAATCAGCCCCAGCATTTT. The chain links TRBV7-2 to TRBJ1-5, with 7 bases lining up with TRBD1. Germline CDR1 SGHTA, CDR2 FQGNSA. V gave up 2 bases and J gave up 1 base; unmatched junction bases: 2. CDR3 length: 15 amino acids.

V is TRBV7-6 and J is TRBJ2-1, with 13 bases identical to TRBD2. Per the germline V gene, CDR1 is SGHVS and CDR2 is FNYEAQ. The ends lost 3 bases at V and 9 bases at J; junction bases unmatched: 8. This CDR3 has 16 residues. CDR3 sequence: CASSFVELAGGAEQFF. CDR3 bases: TGTGCCAGCAGCTTCGTCGAACTAGCGGGGGGGGCTGAGCAGTTCTTC. Variable domain in full (rest from reference TRBV7-6 and TRBJ2-1): GAGVSQSPRYKVTKRGQDVALRCDPISGHVSLYWYRQALGQGPEFLTYFNYEAQQDKSGLPNDRFSAERPEGSISTLTIQRTEQRDSAMYRCASSFVELAGGAEQFFGPGTRLTVL.